This TCR beta chain was observed in a study of cytotoxic CD8 clonotypes in ibrutinib-treated CLL. Study summary: There were some 10 relapsed/refractory patients and around 15 treatment-naive patients, and 17 to 18 were IGHV unmutated.

The intended depth for sequencing was 1 in 200,000 to 1 in 1 million T cells. Assay used: immunoSEQ multiplex PCR; TCRdb lists only in-frame clones, some missing. The sample contains 100,000 to 150,000 clones, approximately 85% of which appear only once. The sample in question was PBMCs, obtained after 24 months of ibrutinib treatment. The receptor's source is a human donor with chronic lymphocytic leukemia.

The CDR3 region is CASSESIGRGRTDTQYF. The CDR3 nucleotides read TGCGCCAGCAGTGAGTCGATAGGTCGGGGGCGTACAGATACGCAGTATTTT. This sequence joins TRBV10-2 and TRBJ2-3, with D tentatively TRBD1 or TRBD2 (6 bases each). The V gene's germline CDR1 is WSHSY and CDR2 SAAADI. V was shortened by 0 bases and J by 3 bases, with 16 bases between the two germline ends. This CDR3 has 17 residues.